Below are 32 T cell receptor beta chains sequenced from a single sample in a study of shared clonotypes between healthy human individuals. Sequencing was performed with immunoSEQ multiplex PCR; in TCRdb, only in-frame clones are kept and a portion is missing. The repertoire has some 2.1 million clones, around 93% of them found once; the top ten carry less than 2%. Naivety among CD8 cells was defined by CD45RO negativity and positive CCR7 selection, thereby excluding terminally differentiated effector memory CD45RA+ cells. The sequencing sample was made of naive CD8+ T cells from PBMCs. These receptors were taken from a man between 18 and 35 years old in good health. Some clones in this sample may be carry-over from other donors' samples.

The V gene is TRBV5-8, the J gene TRBJ2-7; no firm D call. V shed 3 bases and J shed 0 bases, with 13 bases lying between them. CDR3 length: 15 amino acids. Germline CDR1 reads SGHTS; CDR2 reads YDEGEE. CDR3 residues: CASSWAVLSSYEQYF. The CDR3, as DNA: TGTGCCAGCAGCTGGGCCGTGCTGAGCTCCTACGAGCAGTACTTC.

This chain links TRBV4-3 with TRBJ2-5; 9 nucleotides line up with TRBD1. V shed 0 bases, J shed 6 bases, and the junction held 5 bases outside the gene matches. Germline V gene lookup returns CDR1 LGHNA and CDR2 YSLEER. This CDR3 region has 15 residues. The DNA for the CDR3 is TGCGCCAGCAGCCAAGATACCGACAGGGGGAAGACCCAGTACTTC. This codes for CASSQDTDRGKTQYF.

On this clone itself: This sample includes further DNA sequences coding for the same CDR3. This chain links TRBV29-1 with TRBJ1-2, with D unclear. The germline gives CDR1 SQVTM, CDR2 ANQGSEA. The CDR3 covers 13 residues. Trimming took off 0 bases at V and 1 base at J, with 6 bases between the two ends. The CDR3 DNA is TGCAGCGTTGAAGACCGGGGTAACTATGGCTACACCTTC. This codes for CSVEDRGNYGYTF. Drawing the rest from reference TRBV29-1 and TRBJ1-2, the complete variable domain is SAVISQKPSRDICQRGTSLTIQCQVDSQVTMMFWYRQQPGQSLTLIATANQGSEATYESGFVIDKFPISRPNLTFSTLTVSNMSPEDSSIYLCSVEDRGNYGYTFGSGTRLTVV.

This clone was found once. The chain is built from TRBV5-8 and TRBJ2-5, with 7 bases identical to TRBD1. The CDR3 spans 14 residues. Germline V gene sequence: CDR1 SGHTS, CDR2 YDEGEE. V lost 3 bases to trimming and J lost 3 bases; unmatched junction nucleotides: 5. In nucleotides, the CDR3 is TGTGCCAGCAGCTCGCGGACAGGAAAAGAGACCCAGTACTTC. Its translation: CASSSRTGKETQYF.

A remark on this clone: Other DNA sequences in this specimen translate into the identical CDR3. J is TRBJ2-2 and V is TRBV6-5; D is uncertain. V lost 3 bases to trimming and J lost 8 bases, with 7 bases between them. This CDR3 is built from 12 residues. Germline loops: CDR1 MNHEY, CDR2 SVGAGI. CDR3 protein: CASSYGVGELFF. The DNA of the CDR3 is TGTGCCAGCAGTTATGGAGTAGGGGAGCTGTTTTTT.

Comment on this clone: Sequence at one end of the junction differs from germline and may be a read error. The chain carries TRBV5-8 and TRBJ1-4, with a possible D match to TRBD1 (6 bases). The CDR3 contains 10 residues. Germline CDR1 SGHTS, CDR2 YDEGEE. CDR3 sequence: CASSWGPRGF. In nucleotides, the CDR3 is TGTGCCAGCAGCTGGGGCCCCAGGGGTTTT.

The rearrangement joins TRBV7-3 to TRBJ2-7; tentatively, D is TRBD1 (6 bases). In germline, CDR1 is SGHTA, CDR2 FQGTGA. The CDR3 extends over 14 amino acids. Between the trimmed V and J ends, which lost 5 bases and 6 bases, there was a span of 17 bases. The chain's CDR3 is CASSARQAGGEQYF. The CDR3, as DNA: TGTGCCAGCAGCGCAAGACAGGCTGGGGGCGAGCAGTACTTC. Combining the CDR3 with reference TRBV7-3 and TRBJ2-7 gives the whole variable domain GAGVSQTPSNKVTEKGKYVELRCDPISGHTALYWYRQSLGQGPEFLIYFQGTGAADDSGLPNDRFFAVRPEGSVSTLKIQRTERGDSAVYLCASSARQAGGEQYFGPGTRLTVT.

This clone was counted once. This rearrangement joins TRBV7-2 to TRBJ1-3, with 7 bases matching TRBD1. Unmatched junction bases numbered 6, after V lost 5 bases and J lost 2 bases. This CDR3 contains 15 residues. Germline V gene sequence: CDR1 SGHTA, CDR2 FQGNSA. CDR3 sequence reads: CASSPGGTAGNTIYF. DNA for the CDR3: TGTGCCAGCAGCCCAGGGGGGACAGCTGGAAACACCATATATTTT.

This chain connects TRBV29-1 to TRBJ2-7; D is ambiguous. CDR3 size: 11 residues. CDR1 and CDR2 (germline): SQVTM, ANQGSEA. Trimming pared 0 bases from V and 6 bases from J, leaving 6 bases between. In nucleotides, the CDR3 is TGCAGCGTTGAAGACCTTAGCGAGCAGTACTTC. It codes for CSVEDLSEQYF.

The chain combines TRBV9 with TRBJ1-2; D remains unclear. The CDR3 consists of 12 residues. The V and J ends lost 7 bases and 0 bases respectively, with 7 bases between them. CDR1 and CDR2 (germline): SGDLS, YYNGEE. The CDR3 DNA follows: TGTGCCAGCGGAACTTCTAACTATGGCTACACCTTC. It specifies CASGTSNYGYTF.

The J gene is TRBJ2-5, the V gene TRBV7-2; 9 bases map to TRBD2. J was trimmed by 4 bases and V by 3 bases; bases with no gene match: 3. Germline V CDR1 and CDR2: SGHTA, FQGNSA. This CDR3 comprises 14 residues. The DNA of the CDR3 is TGTGCCAGCAGCTTGCGGGAGGGTCCAGAGACCCAGTACTTC. This gives the protein CASSLREGPETQYF. The full variable domain, with the rest looked up from reference TRBV7-2 and TRBJ2-5, is GAGVSQSPSNKVTEKGKDVELRCDPISGHTALYWYRQSLGQGLEFLIYFQGNSAPDKSGLPSDRFSAERTGGSVSTLTIQRTQQEDSAVYLCASSLREGPETQYFGPGTRLLVL.

This clone is a singleton in its sample. The V call is TRBV28, the J call TRBJ1-2; D may be TRBD1 (6 bases). Trimming removed 6 bases at V and 1 base at J, with 12 bases between. The germline CDR1 and CDR2 sequences are MDHEN and SYDVKM. CDR3 length equals 14 residues. The CDR3 DNA sequence: TGTGCCAGCAGCGCCGGGACAAATAACTATGGCTACACCTTC. Translated: CASSAGTNNYGYTF.

A remark on this clone: The sample carries other DNA sequences with the same CDR3. J is TRBJ2-3 and V is TRBV7-8; 10 bases are shared with TRBD1. Germline V lookup: CDR1 SGHVS, CDR2 FQNEAQ. The CDR3 loop spans 16 amino acids. J lost 0 bases, V lost 1 base, and 1 base had no gene match. Here the CDR3 DNA reads TGTGCCAGCAGCTTAGAGACAGGGGGCAGCACAGATACGCAGTATTTT. Translated: CASSLETGGSTDTQYF.

A remark on this clone: In the same sample, other DNA sequences code for this CDR3. V is TRBV28 and J is TRBJ2-2, with D perhaps matching TRBD2 (6 bases). The CDR3 contains 14 residues. Germline V lookup: CDR1 MDHEN, CDR2 SYDVKM. The V gene lost 1 base and the J gene lost 4 bases, with 7 bases spanning the gap. CDR3 bases: TGTGCCAGCAGTTTATCGGGAGCCACCGGGGAGCTGTTTTTT. It codes for CASSLSGATGELFF.

This chain links TRBV28 with TRBJ1-5; the D gene is possibly TRBD1 (6 bases). CDR1 and CDR2 from the germline V gene are MDHEN and SYDVKM. The V gene lost 6 bases and the J gene lost 0 bases, with 12 bases spanning the gap. CDR3 length: 15 amino acids. CDR3 protein: CASSSNRASNQPQHF. The CDR3 DNA follows: TGTGCCAGCAGCTCTAACAGGGCTAGCAATCAGCCCCAGCATTTT. The full variable domain, with the rest looked up from reference TRBV28 and TRBJ1-5, is DVKVTQSSRYLVKRTGEKVFLECVQDMDHENMFWYRQDPGLGLRLIYFSYDVKMKEKGDIPEGYSVSREKKERFSLILESASTNQTSMYLCASSSNRASNQPQHFGDGTRLSIL.

The chain uses TRBV6-6 and TRBJ2-3; 12 bases fit TRBD2. Germline CDR1 and CDR2: MNHNY and SVGAGI (reference sequence). This CDR3 has 15 residues. V was pared by 6 bases and J by 5 bases, with 6 bases of the junction left unmatched. Here the CDR3 DNA reads TGTGCCAGCAGCAGACTAGCGGGAGCTAGAGATACGCAGTATTTT. Protein product: CASSRLAGARDTQYF.

The CDR3 coding sequence is TGTGCCAGCAGTTCTCCTTTCATCCCGGCGGCCTCCTACAATGAGCAGTTCTTC. Translating it yields CASSSPFIPAASYNEQFF. The chain is built from TRBV27 and TRBJ2-1, with D uncertain. V was trimmed by 4 bases and J by 0 bases, leaving 19 bases between them. The length of the CDR3 is 18 residues. CDR1 is MNHEY, CDR2 SMNVEV, per germline (reference sequence).

The chain carries TRBV2 and TRBJ1-1; no firm D call. The CDR3 has 15 amino acids. V was shortened by 4 bases and J by 2 bases, with 14 bases between the two germline ends. CDR1 and CDR2 (germline): SNHLY, FYNNEI. CDR3 amino acids: CASSGVGMRNTEAFF. The CDR3 DNA follows: TGTGCCAGCAGTGGGGTGGGGATGCGCAACACTGAAGCTTTCTTT.

The J gene is TRBJ2-1, the V gene TRBV27; 7 bases line up with TRBD1. Germline assignment: CDR1 MNHEY and CDR2 SMNVEV (reference sequence). The V and J ends lost 8 bases and 6 bases, in that order; junction bases with no gene match: 16. The CDR3 loop spans 16 amino acids. In DNA form, the CDR3 reads TGTGCCAGCGGGGTGAGGGCAAGACAGGGTGTCAATGAGCAGTTCTTC. It yields the protein CASGVRARQGVNEQFF.

In nucleotides, the CDR3 is TGTGCCAGCAGCCAAGAGGCGGGAAAAGCCTACGAGCAGTACTTC. This sequence encodes CASSQEAGKAYEQYF. This chain uses TRBV14 with TRBJ2-7; D perhaps matches TRBD2 (6 bases). The CDR3 is made up of 15 amino acids. Germline CDR1 is SGHDN and CDR2 is FVKESK. V was trimmed by 0 bases and J by 2 bases, leaving 11 bases between them.

This rearrangement joins TRBV30 to TRBJ2-7; D perhaps matches TRBD1 (5 bases). This CDR3 is built from 14 residues. Between the trimmed V and J ends, which lost 0 bases and 3 bases, there was a span of 12 bases. In germline, CDR1 is GTSNPN, CDR2 SVGIG (reference sequence). The CDR3 is CAWSVSAGFYEQYF. As DNA, the CDR3 is TGTGCCTGGAGTGTAAGCGCAGGGTTCTACGAGCAGTACTTC.

The chain couples TRBV27 to TRBJ2-5, with unresolved D. CDR1 and CDR2 from the germline V gene are MNHEY and SMNVEV (reference sequence). The V and J ends lost 5 bases and 5 bases respectively, with 15 bases between them. CDR3 length: 14 residues. CDR3 nucleotide sequence: TGTGCCAGCAGTCTGCATTCGGGCCGGGAGACCCAGTACTTC. Translated: CASSLHSGRETQYF.

J is TRBJ2-1 and V is TRBV14; 8 bases are a match to TRBD2. The germline CDR1 and CDR2 sequences are SGHDN and FVKESK. V was clipped by 3 bases and J by 7 bases; unmatched bases: 8. CDR3 length: 15 amino acids. CDR3 loop: CASSHWREAWNEQFF. For the CDR3, the DNA is TGTGCCAGCAGCCATTGGCGGGAGGCTTGGAATGAGCAGTTCTTC.

The genes are TRBV5-5 and TRBJ2-5, with 8 bases lining up with TRBD1. CDR1 SGHKS and CDR2 YYEKEE come from the germline V gene (reference sequence). V was clipped by 2 bases and J by 1 base; unmatched bases: 10. This CDR3 has 17 residues. DNA for the CDR3: TGTGCCAGCAGCTTCCTCCCCCGGGACAGGCGCCAAGAGACCCAGTACTTC. Its protein is CASSFLPRDRRQETQYF.

The rearrangement links TRBV7-6 to TRBJ2-3, with D hard to call. The CDR3 covers 14 residues. V shed 1 base and J shed 8 bases, with 13 bases lying between them. In germline, CDR1 is SGHVS, CDR2 FNYEAQ. The CDR3 region has the DNA TGTGCCAGCAGCTTAGAACGGCAGACGGGTACGCAGTATTTT. Translation: CASSLERQTGTQYF. The entire variable domain, with the rest obtained from reference TRBV7-6 and TRBJ2-3, is as follows: GAGVSQSPRYKVTKRGQDVALRCDPISGHVSLYWYRQALGQGPEFLTYFNYEAQQDKSGLPNDRFSAERPEGSISTLTIQRTEQRDSAMYRCASSLERQTGTQYFGPGTRLTVL.

The DNA of the CDR3 is TGTGCCAGCAGCTCCGCCTATTGGAGGGAGCCAGTGCCGGATGGCTACACCTTC. Its translation is CASSSAYWREPVPDGYTF. The V call is TRBV7-8, the J call TRBJ1-2; D is ambiguous. The CDR3 extends over 18 amino acids. CDR1 and CDR2 (germline): SGHVS, FQNEAQ. V lost 4 bases, J lost 6 bases, and 27 bases lay in between.

The chain recombines TRBV7-9 with TRBJ2-4; D is uncertain. CDR1 is SEHNR, CDR2 FQNEAQ, per germline (reference sequence). The CDR3 extends over 14 amino acids. Trimming cost V 6 bases and J 8 bases, with 17 bases left between them. The CDR3 nucleotides read TGTGCCAGCAGTCATCTTGCCGACGCGGACATTCAGTACTTC. It specifies CASSHLADADIQYF.

The chain carries TRBV11-2 and TRBJ2-7; D possibly corresponds to TRBD2 (5 bases). The CDR3 consists of 15 residues. Germline V lookup: CDR1 SGHAT, CDR2 FQNNGV. The V gene lost 4 bases and the J gene lost 2 bases, with 15 bases spanning the gap. Here the CDR3 DNA reads TGTGCCAGCAGCTCCGGGCCATCCGGGGCCTACGAGCAGTACTTC. Translating gives CASSSGPSGAYEQYF.

The chain recombines TRBV19 with TRBJ2-1, with 7 bases fitting TRBD2. V lost 6 bases and J lost 5; bases outside the gene matches: 7. This CDR3 contains 14 residues. The germline V gene has CDR1 LNHDA and CDR2 SQIVND (reference sequence). CDR3 bases: TGTGCCAGTAGGCTCTCCGGGAGGAACAATGAGCAGTTCTTC. Translating it yields CASRLSGRNNEQFF.

This rearrangement joins TRBV27 to TRBJ2-7, with 8 bases fitting TRBD1. The CDR3 consists of 15 residues. V dropped 6 bases and J dropped 4; count of bases not matched to a gene: 11. Germline assignment: CDR1 MNHEY and CDR2 SMNVEV (reference sequence). Here the CDR3 reads CASSIDRGTSYEQYF. As DNA, the CDR3 is TGTGCCAGCAGCATCGACAGGGGCACTTCTTACGAGCAGTACTTC.

The chain combines TRBV11-2 with TRBJ1-2, with D hard to call. CDR1 is SGHAT and CDR2 is FQNNGV in the germline V gene. V was clipped by 0 bases and J by 10 bases, with 18 bases between them. The CDR3 loop spans 15 amino acids. CDR3 region: CASSLDGVGRSPYTF. The CDR3 nucleotides read TGTGCCAGCAGCTTAGATGGGGTTGGACGGAGCCCCTACACCTTC. Supplemented by reference TRBV11-2 and TRBJ1-2, the full variable domain reads EAGVAQSPRYKIIEKRQSVAFWCNPISGHATLYWYQQILGQGPKLLIQFQNNGVVDDSQLPKDRFSAERLKGVDSTLKIQPAKLEDSAVYLCASSLDGVGRSPYTFGSGTRLTVV.

The chain recombines TRBV4-1 with TRBJ1-5; 9 bases line up with TRBD1. This CDR3 is built from 17 residues. Trimming removed 4 bases from V and 7 bases from J; junction bases left unmatched: 14. The germline V gene has CDR1 MGHRA and CDR2 YSYEKL. CDR3 region: CASSPDNTWTGDQPQHF. CDR3 nucleotides: TGCGCCAGCAGCCCAGACAACACCTGGACAGGGGACCAGCCCCAGCATTTT.